This TCR beta chain was found in a study of neoadjuvant nivolumab and ipilimumab in lung cancer. The CDR3 sequence is 15 residues long. Germline V gene sequence: CDR1 MNHEY, CDR2 SVGAGI. V lost 6 bases, J lost 2 bases, and 14 bases lay in between. Points on this clone: Its antigen remains unidentified.

Findings and caveats of the study: From pretherapy to surgery, tumor richness and clonality rose with dual therapy.

The method was immunoSEQ multiplex PCR; TCRdb's version includes in-frame clones alone and lacks a portion of them. The sample comprises 1,500 to 2,000 clones, over 70% of which are singletons, and 4.5% to 5.5% rests with the top ten. The starting material was tumor tissue, obtained before neoadjuvant nivolumab, alone or with ipilimumab. This TCR derives from an adult with non-small cell lung cancer. V is TRBV6-5 and J is TRBJ2-1; possibly TRBD2 for D (6 bases). CDR3 nucleotide sequence: TGTGCCAGCAGCCGGGGGACTCCCACCTACAATGAGCAGTTCTTC. It yields the protein CASSRGTPTYNEQFF.